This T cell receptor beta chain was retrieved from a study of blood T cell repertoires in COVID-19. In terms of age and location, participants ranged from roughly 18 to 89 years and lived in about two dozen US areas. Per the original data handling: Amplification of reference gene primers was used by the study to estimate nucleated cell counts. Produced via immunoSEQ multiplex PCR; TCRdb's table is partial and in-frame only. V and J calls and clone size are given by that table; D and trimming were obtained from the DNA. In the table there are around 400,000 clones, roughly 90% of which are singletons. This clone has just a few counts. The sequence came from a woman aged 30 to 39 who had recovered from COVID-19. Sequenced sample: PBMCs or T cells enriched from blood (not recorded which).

CDR3 loop: CASSLWGGPRPNTGELFF. As DNA, the CDR3 is TGTGCCAGCAGTTTATGGGGAGGGCCCAGGCCGAACACCGGGGAGCTGTTTTTT. The chain recombines TRBV27 with TRBJ2-2; 7 bases fit TRBD2. The CDR3 is 18 residues long. Germline V CDR1 and CDR2: MNHEY, SMNVEV (reference sequence). Trimming took 1 base from V and 0 from J; bases not matched to a gene: 8.